This paragraph reports one T cell receptor beta chain. The antigen remains unidentified. V was shortened by 2 bases and J by 6 bases, with 26 bases between the two germline ends. The CDR3 spans 19 residues. The V gene's germline CDR1 is SGHTA and CDR2 FQGNSA. A CD45RA+ naive subset and a CD45RA-negative memory subset were split from CD4+ cells. These data originate in a study of shared clonotypes between healthy human individuals. Sequencing used immunoSEQ multiplex PCR; TCRdb keeps in-frame clones, though not all of them. The table has some 2,400,000 clones, under 97% seen once. Study results and limitations: An expected dependence of interdonor clonotype sharing on sequencing depth was noted.

This receptor was taken from a man in his late teens or twenties in good health. Sample: naive CD4+ T cells sorted from blood. Described subset: CD45RA+ positively selected. The genes are TRBV7-2 and TRBJ1-5, with D perhaps TRBD1 (5 bases). CDR3 DNA: TGTGCCAGCAGCTTACTCGGGGTCCAGGGAGTTGACGTAGGTCAGCCCCAGCATTTT. Amino acid sequence: CASSLLGVQGVDVGQPQHF.